The 12 T cell receptor beta chains below were found in one sample sequenced in a study of cytomegalovirus exposure and HLA in healthy donors. Here immunoSEQ multiplex PCR was the method, and the copy in TCRdb shows in-frame clones only, minus some. The table shows 200,000 to 250,000 clones, with roughly 84% occurring only once. The sample taken for sequencing was PBMCs. Every receptor here comes from a young woman in good health and CMV-seropositive.

V is TRBV4-1 and J is TRBJ1-3; possible D gene TRBD1, 6 bases. V lost 3 bases to trimming and J lost 1 base, with 19 bases between them. Germline CDR1 reads MGHRA; CDR2 reads YSYEKL. The CDR3 spans 18 residues. In DNA, the CDR3 is TGCGCCAGCAGCCAGGGGGGGCGGCGGGGCGATTCTGGAAACACCATATATTTT. It translates to CASSQGGRRGDSGNTIYF.

V usage is TRBV27 and J usage is TRBJ2-7; 8 positions match TRBD1. The V and J ends lost 1 base and 2 bases, in that order; junction bases with no gene match: 4. The CDR3 contains 15 residues. The germline CDR1 and CDR2 sequences are MNHEY and SMNVEV (reference sequence). CDR3 region: CASSLYRDRTYEQYF. In nucleotides, the CDR3 is TGTGCCAGCAGTTTATATCGGGACAGGACCTACGAGCAGTACTTC.

J is TRBJ2-7 and V is TRBV21-1; TRBD2, the D gene given by the table, was not confirmed from the DNA. TRBV21-1 is classified as a pseudogene. The CDR3 sequence is 11 residues long. CDR3 in DNA: TGTGCCAGCAGTCGTTTCTACGAGCAGTACTTC. Its translation: CASSRFYEQYF.

The V gene is TRBV28, the J gene TRBJ2-4, with no clear D. The V end was cut by 4 bases, the J end by 0 bases, with 19 bases between. The CDR3 sequence is 18 residues long. Germline V gives CDR1 MDHEN, CDR2 SYDVKM. CDR3 amino acids: CASSSTARRSLAKNIQYF. The CDR3 nucleotides are TGTGCCAGCAGTTCCACCGCTCGACGGAGCCTAGCCAAAAACATTCAGTACTTC.

About this clone: One end of the junction varies from germline; a read error may be responsible. The chain carries TRBV18 and TRBJ2-7, with 10 bases fitting TRBD2. This CDR3 has 18 residues. Germline values: CDR1 KGHSH, CDR2 LQKENI. The CDR3 DNA sequence: TGTGCCAGCTCTCCACGTGGCCTAGCGGGAGTTTCAAGCCCCGAGCAGTACTTC. Protein product: CASSPRGLAGVSSPEQYF. The full variable domain, rest sourced from reference TRBV18 and TRBJ2-7, is NAGVMQNPRHLVRRRGQEARLRCSPMKGHSHVYWYRQLPEEGLKFMVYLQKENIIDESGMPKERFSAEFPKEGPSILRIQQVVRGDSAAYFCASSPRGLAGVSSPEQYFGPGTRLTVT.

The table lists this clone with a count of one. The chain uses TRBV7-8 and TRBJ2-7; D perhaps matches TRBD1 (5 bases). V was cut by 5 bases and J by 2 bases, with 13 bases left in between. Germline loops: CDR1 SGHVS, CDR2 FQNEAQ. The CDR3 consists of 14 residues. The CDR3: CASSQDRPPYEQYF. The CDR3 DNA is TGTGCCAGCAGCCAAGACAGACCCCCCTACGAGCAGTACTTC.

V and J are TRBV9 and TRBJ2-1; 8 bases map to TRBD2. CDR3 size: 15 residues. The V gene's germline CDR1 is SGDLS and CDR2 YYNGEE. Losses at the gene ends were 3 bases for V and 9 bases for J; bases not matched to a gene: 11. CDR3 DNA: TGTGCCAGCAGCGAACAGGGCCGGGGGGGGATTGAGCAGTTCTTC. Encoded protein: CASSEQGRGGIEQFF.

This clone showed up just once. The chain carries TRBV30 and TRBJ2-7; 7 bases map to TRBD1. The CDR3 is 16 amino acids. V lost 2 bases, J lost 2 bases, and 12 bases stayed unmatched. CDR1 GTSNPN and CDR2 SVGIG come from the germline V gene (reference sequence). The CDR3, as DNA: TGTGCCTGGAGTTCCTTCATGACAGGGAACCCCTACGAGCAGTACTTC. This codes for CAWSSFMTGNPYEQYF. Full variable domain (missing parts from reference TRBV30 and TRBJ2-7): SQTIHQWPATLVQPVGSPLSLECTVEGTSNPNLYWYRQAAGRGLQLLFYSVGIGQISSEVPQNLSASRPQDRQFILSSKKLLLSDSGFYLCAWSSFMTGNPYEQYFGPGTRLTVT.

This chain uses TRBV19 with TRBJ2-7, with unresolved D. The germline CDR1 and CDR2 sequences are LNHDA and SQIVND (reference sequence). V was pared by 0 bases and J by 4 bases, with 13 bases between. This CDR3 has 15 amino acids. CDR3 coding DNA: TGTGCCAGTAGTATAGATGAACAGCCCCTATACGAGCAGTACTTC. This codes for CASSIDEQPLYEQYF. Looking up the rest from reference TRBV19 and TRBJ2-7 gives the full variable domain: DGGITQSPKYLFRKEGQNVTLSCEQNLNHDAMYWYRQDPGQGLRLIYYSQIVNDFQKGDIAEGYSVSREKKESFPLTVTSAQKNPTAFYLCASSIDEQPLYEQYFGPGTRLTVT.

In this sample, this clone turned up a few times. V and J are TRBV6-5 and TRBJ2-2, with D maybe TRBD1 (5 bases). CDR3 size: 15 residues. Germline V lookup: CDR1 MNHEY, CDR2 SVGAGI. Trimming removed 6 bases at V and 4 bases at J, with 15 bases between. CDR3 sequence (DNA): TGTGCCAGCAGCCCAGGGTTACTGAGCACCGGGGAGCTGTTTTTT. Its protein product is CASSPGLLSTGELFF.

The chain combines TRBV6-5 with TRBJ1-1; D is perhaps TRBD1 (6 bases). Trimming took 5 bases from V and 4 from J, leaving 14 bases between them. CDR1 MNHEY and CDR2 SVGAGI come from the germline V gene. CDR3 length: 14 amino acids. CDR3: CASSRQGGGTEAFF. The CDR3 bases are TGTGCCAGCAGTAGGCAAGGGGGGGGCACTGAAGCTTTCTTT.

Comments on this clone: Other nucleotide sequences from this sample produce the same CDR3. V is TRBV4-1 and J is TRBJ1-1; 8 bases are shared with TRBD1. Germline V gene data show CDR1 as MGHRA and CDR2 as YSYEKL. This CDR3 is 14 amino acids long. V shed 3 bases, J shed 1 base, and the junction held 1 base outside the gene matches. As DNA, the CDR3 is TGCGCCAGCAGCCACGGACAGGGGAACACTGAAGCTTTCTTT. Protein sequence: CASSHGQGNTEAFF.